These T cell receptor beta chains were read from a single sample in a study of T cell repertoires in cytomegalovirus infection. TCRdb analysed the reads with MiXCR anew, one entry per CDR3 protein. The table shows about 740,000 distinct CDR3 sequences, with 35% occurring only once. Sequenced: PBMCs. Receptor source: a human donor in good health (CMV status not recorded). Some clones in this sample may be carry-over from other donors' samples. CDR3s include the opening cysteine and the closing phenylalanine or tryptophan. Each record gives: clone size, J gene, D gene, V gene, CDR3 protein, CDR3 DNA. A D gene is named only where the DNA matches it firmly. For some rows the clone size is stated as once, few or many, or as a class when expanded; others skip it.

>many|TRBJ2-1|-|TRBV11-3
CASSFGAYNEQFF
TGTGCCAGCAGCTTCGGTGCCTACAATGAGCAGTTCTTC
>-|TRBJ1-2|-|TRBV2
CASSVDGRSTNYGYTF
TGTGCCAGCAGTGTCGACGGCAGAAGTACTAACTATGGCTACACCTTC
>-|TRBJ2-1|-|TRBV24-1
CATSGVPGHNEQFF
TGTGCCACCAGCGGTGTCCCAGGGCACAATGAGCAGTTCTTC
>-|TRBJ1-2|TRBD1|TRBV7-9
CASREGQGPNYGYTF
TGTGCCAGCAGGGAAGGACAGGGGCCCAACTATGGCTACACCTTC
>-|TRBJ1-2|-|TRBV9
CSSSATDGRSYGYTF
TGTTCCAGCAGCGCGACGGACGGACGGAGTTATGGCTACACCTTC
>-|TRBJ2-7|-|TRBV29-1
CSVVEDGGLSYEQYF
TGCAGCGTTGTCGAGGACGGGGGGCTCTCCTACGAGCAGTACTTC
>few|TRBJ2-5|TRBD2|TRBV20-1
CSAEWRGQETQYF
TGCAGTGCTGAGTGGCGGGGGCAAGAGACCCAGTACTTC
>-|TRBJ2-5|TRBD2|TRBV5-5
CASSLSPSGEETQYF
TGTGCCAGCAGCTTGTCGCCTAGCGGGGAAGAGACCCAGTACTTC
>-|TRBJ1-5|-|TRBV2
CASRDVGNQPQHF
TGTGCCAGCAGAGACGTGGGCAATCAGCCCCAGCATTTT
>few|TRBJ1-5|TRBD1|TRBV12-3/TRBV12-4
CASSLRDRWGWPQHF
TGTGCCAGCAGTTTACGGGACAGGTGGGGTTGGCCCCAGCATTTT
>few|TRBJ2-1|-|TRBV27
CASSFGSEEQFF
TGTGCCAGCAGTTTCGGCAGTGAAGAGCAGTTCTTC
>few|TRBJ1-5|-|TRBV28
CASSFLSGAQPQHF
TGTGCCAGCAGTTTTTTGTCAGGGGCTCAGCCCCAGCATTTT
>-|TRBJ2-5|-|TRBV27
CASSLRPLWETQYF
TGTGCCAGCAGTTTAAGGCCTTTATGGGAGACCCAGTACTTC
>few|TRBJ2-3|TRBD1|TRBV6-1
CASSLDRGRTDTQYF
TGTGCCAGCAGTTTGGACAGGGGGCGTACAGATACGCAGTATTTT
>-|TRBJ2-2|TRBD2|TRBV12-3/TRBV12-4
CASSRIAGTGELFF
TGTGCCAGCAGCAGAATAGCGGGCACCGGGGAGCTGTTTTTT
>few|TRBJ2-7|TRBD1|TRBV4-1
CASSQRTGASYEQYF
TGCGCCAGCAGCCAACGGACAGGGGCCTCCTACGAGCAGTACTTC
>-|TRBJ1-5|-|TRBV11-2
CASSYDNSNQPQHF
TGTGCCAGCAGCTACGACAATAGCAATCAGCCCCAGCATTTT
>many|TRBJ2-3|-|TRBV28
CASSSPLDTQYF
TGTGCCAGCAGTTCCCCCTTGGATACGCAGTATTTT
>few|TRBJ2-5|-|TRBV2
CASIPAVSQETQYF
TGTGCCAGCATACCGGCCGTAAGTCAAGAGACCCAGTACTTC
>few|TRBJ1-6|-|TRBV12-3/TRBV12-4
CASRYTGYSPLHF
TGTGCCAGCAGGTACACAGGGTATTCACCCCTCCACTTT
>few|TRBJ2-2|TRBD2|TRBV2
CASTVKLAAGTGELFF
TGTGCCAGCACCGTAAAACTAGCGGCGGGCACCGGGGAGCTGTTTTTT
>-|TRBJ2-3|TRBD1|TRBV6-6
CATSDRGDTQYF
TGTGCCACATCCGACAGGGGAGATACGCAGTATTTT
>few|TRBJ1-5|-|TRBV4-1
CASSQVGFPLSNQPQHF
TGCGCCAGCAGCCAAGTAGGTTTTCCACTTAGCAATCAGCCCCAGCATTTT
>-|TRBJ1-2|-|TRBV5-1
CASSLEGQGSGGYTF
TGCGCCAGCAGCTTGGAAGGTCAGGGCTCGGGTGGCTACACCTTC
>few|TRBJ1-1|TRBD1|TRBV6-1
CASTRGGTGATEAFF
TGTGCCAGCACCCGAGGAGGGACAGGGGCCACTGAAGCTTTCTTT
>-|TRBJ2-7|TRBD1|TRBV27
CAGDPIGGASYEQYF
TGTGCCGGCGACCCTATAGGGGGCGCCTCCTACGAGCAGTACTTC
>-|TRBJ1-5|-|TRBV28
CASSFLAGGNQPQHF
TGTGCCAGCAGTTTCTTAGCGGGAGGGAATCAGCCCCAGCATTTT
>-|TRBJ2-2|TRBD1|TRBV6-6
CASSYPGQGGNTGELFF
TGTGCCAGCAGTTACCCGGGACAGGGTGGTAACACCGGGGAGCTGTTTTTT
>few|TRBJ1-4|-|TRBV28
CASSLSGEGGRNEKLFF
TGTGCCAGCAGTTTAAGCGGGGAAGGGGGTCGGAATGAAAAACTGTTTTTT
>few|TRBJ2-7|-|TRBV6-2/TRBV6-3
CASSYIQGGSYEQYF
TGTGCCAGCAGTTACATACAGGGCGGGAGCTACGAGCAGTACTTC
>once|TRBJ1-2|TRBD1|TRBV6-5
CASSYQRDSLSYTF
TGTGCCAGCAGTTACCAGCGGGACAGTCTAAGCTACACCTTC
>once|TRBJ2-4|-|TRBV27
CASSQNTGGGAKNIQYF
TGTGCCAGCAGCCAAAATACTGGGGGTGGGGCCAAAAACATTCAGTACTTC
>-|TRBJ1-4|-|TRBV29-1
CSVMDGGREKLFF
TGCAGCGTTATGGACGGTGGTCGGGAAAAACTGTTTTTT
>-|TRBJ1-2|-|TRBV3-1
CASSQEGRTDSPGYTF
TGTGCCAGCAGCCAAGAAGGAAGGACGGACAGCCCTGGCTACACCTTC
>-|TRBJ2-3|TRBD2|TRBV11-3
CASSLGFVTGGSEDTQYF
TGTGCCAGCAGCTTAGGTTTCGTAACGGGAGGTTCGGAAGATACGCAGTATTTT
>-|TRBJ1-1|-|TRBV19
CASSMETVNTEAFF
TGTGCCAGTAGTATGGAGACGGTGAACACTGAAGCTTTCTTT
>-|TRBJ1-5|-|TRBV28
CASSLLGASGNQPQHF
TGTGCCAGCAGTTTACTAGGAGCTAGCGGCAATCAGCCCCAGCATTTT
>once|TRBJ1-1|TRBD1|TRBV4-1
CASSQEDREMAFF
TGCGCCAGCAGCCAAGAGGACAGGGAGATGGCTTTCTTT
>-|TRBJ2-5|-|TRBV7-6
CASSHRRLASREPQTQYF
TGTGCCAGCAGTCACCGACGGCTAGCGTCCCGGGAGCCACAGACCCAGTACTTC
>few|TRBJ2-3|TRBD1|TRBV7-3
CASSLLDRVADTQYF
TGTGCCAGCAGCTTATTAGACAGGGTAGCAGATACGCAGTATTTT
>-|TRBJ1-1|-|TRBV28
CASSAVHTEAFF
TGTGCCAGCAGCGCGGTCCACACTGAAGCTTTCTTT
>-|TRBJ2-3|TRBD2|TRBV6-6
CASSYSVLAGRTDTQYF
TGTGCCAGCAGTTACTCGGTACTAGCGGGGCGCACAGATACGCAGTATTTT
>-|TRBJ1-5|-|TRBV5-6
CASSLGYQGRNQPQHF
TGTGCCAGCAGCCTTGGGTATCAGGGAAGGAATCAGCCCCAGCATTTT
>many|TRBJ2-5|TRBD2|TRBV6-1
CASSELAGGQETQYF
TGTGCCAGCAGTGAATTAGCGGGGGGACAAGAGACCCAGTACTTC
>few|TRBJ2-2|TRBD1|TRBV6-2/TRBV6-3
CASSYLGGPGELFF
TGTGCCAGCAGTTACCTAGGGGGCCCCGGGGAGCTGTTTTTT
>-|TRBJ1-6|-|TRBV7-9
CASSLESSGSPLHF
TGTGCCAGCAGCTTAGAATCCTCTGGTTCACCCCTCCACTTT
>few|TRBJ1-1|-|TRBV6-1
CASSNRGQGHTEAFF
TGTGCCAGCAGTAACCGGGGTCAGGGCCACACTGAAGCTTTCTTT
>many|TRBJ1-1|TRBD1|TRBV7-2
CASSLAVRGRAFF
TGTGCCAGCAGCTTAGCTGTAAGGGGGCGGGCTTTCTTT
>-|TRBJ2-1|-|TRBV6-2/TRBV6-3
CASSYALVANEQFF
TGTGCCAGCAGTTACGCCCTAGTAGCTAATGAGCAGTTCTTC
>once|TRBJ2-3|-|TRBV4-2
CVSSQDHLAEIFTDTQYF
TGTGTCAGCAGCCAAGATCACCTGGCTGAGATCTTCACAGATACGCAGTATTTT
>-|TRBJ2-3|TRBD2|TRBV7-2
CASSLKSVSLAGARADTQYF
TGTGCCAGCAGCTTAAAGTCAGTATCCCTAGCGGGAGCGAGAGCAGATACGCAGTATTTT
>-|TRBJ1-5|-|TRBV28
CASSPTPDGYSNQPQHF
TGTGCCAGCAGTCCAACCCCGGACGGTTATAGCAATCAGCCCCAGCATTTT
>-|TRBJ1-1|-|TRBV7-9
CASNYRGENTEAFF
TGTGCCAGCAATTATCGGGGAGAGAACACTGAAGCTTTCTTT
>few|TRBJ2-1|-|TRBV18
CASSLSLGGFHEQFF
TGTGCCAGCTCACTCTCCCTCGGCGGGTTCCATGAGCAGTTCTTC
>-|TRBJ2-7|-|TRBV4-2
CASSQDLAGWAGSPYEQYF
TGTGCCAGCAGCCAAGATCTCGCGGGGTGGGCGGGATCCCCCTACGAGCAGTACTTC